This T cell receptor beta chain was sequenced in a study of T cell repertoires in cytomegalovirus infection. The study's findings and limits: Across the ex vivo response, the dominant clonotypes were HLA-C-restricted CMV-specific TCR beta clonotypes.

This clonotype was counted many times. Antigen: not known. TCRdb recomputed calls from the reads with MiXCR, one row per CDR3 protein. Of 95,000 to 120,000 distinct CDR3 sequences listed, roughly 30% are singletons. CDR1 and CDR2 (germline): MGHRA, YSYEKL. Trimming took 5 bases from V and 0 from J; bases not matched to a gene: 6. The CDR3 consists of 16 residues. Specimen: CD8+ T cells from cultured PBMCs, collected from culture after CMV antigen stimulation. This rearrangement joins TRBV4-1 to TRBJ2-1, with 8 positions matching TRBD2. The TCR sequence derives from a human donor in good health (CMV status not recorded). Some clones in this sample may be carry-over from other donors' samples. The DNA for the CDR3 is TGCGCCAGCAGCGCGGGGGGACAAACCTCCTACAATGAGCAGTTCTTC. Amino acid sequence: CASSAGGQTSYNEQFF.